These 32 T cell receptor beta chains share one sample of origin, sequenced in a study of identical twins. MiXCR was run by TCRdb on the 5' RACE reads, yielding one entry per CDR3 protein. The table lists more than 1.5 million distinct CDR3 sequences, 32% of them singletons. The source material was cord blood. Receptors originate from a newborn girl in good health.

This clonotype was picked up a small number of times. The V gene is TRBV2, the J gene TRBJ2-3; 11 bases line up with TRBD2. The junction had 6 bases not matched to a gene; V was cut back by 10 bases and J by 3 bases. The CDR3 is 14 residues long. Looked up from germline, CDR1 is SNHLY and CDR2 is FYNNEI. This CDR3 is CATIAGGQTDTQYF. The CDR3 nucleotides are TGTGCCACCATAGCGGGGGGGCAAACAGATACGCAGTATTTT.

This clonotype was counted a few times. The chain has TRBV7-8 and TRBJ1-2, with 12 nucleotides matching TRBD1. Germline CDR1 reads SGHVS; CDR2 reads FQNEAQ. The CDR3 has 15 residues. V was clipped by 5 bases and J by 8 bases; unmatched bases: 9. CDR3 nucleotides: TGTGCCAGCAGCCCGATTGGGGGGACAGGGGGCGGCTACACCTTC. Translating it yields CASSPIGGTGGGYTF.

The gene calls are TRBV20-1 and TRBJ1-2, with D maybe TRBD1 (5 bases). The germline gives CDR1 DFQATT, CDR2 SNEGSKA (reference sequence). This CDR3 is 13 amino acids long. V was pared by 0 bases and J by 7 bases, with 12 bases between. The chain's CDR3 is CSARESGRSGYTF. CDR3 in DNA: TGCAGTGCTAGAGAATCAGGGAGAAGTGGCTACACCTTC.

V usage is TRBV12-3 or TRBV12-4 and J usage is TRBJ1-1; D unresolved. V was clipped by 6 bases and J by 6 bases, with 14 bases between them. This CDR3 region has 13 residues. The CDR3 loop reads CASSHNVRSEAFF. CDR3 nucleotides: TGTGCCAGCAGCCATAACGTGAGGTCTGAAGCTTTCTTT.

For the CDR3, the DNA is TGCAGTGCACCGGGGACTAGGCCCTCCGAGCAGTACTTC. It translates to CSAPGTRPSEQYF. This chain joins TRBV20-1 and TRBJ2-5; 8 bases line up with TRBD2. The J call may be wrong; the DNA end is better matched by TRBJ2-7. Germline V gene lookup returns CDR1 DFQATT and CDR2 SNEGSKA (reference sequence). The CDR3 loop spans 13 amino acids.

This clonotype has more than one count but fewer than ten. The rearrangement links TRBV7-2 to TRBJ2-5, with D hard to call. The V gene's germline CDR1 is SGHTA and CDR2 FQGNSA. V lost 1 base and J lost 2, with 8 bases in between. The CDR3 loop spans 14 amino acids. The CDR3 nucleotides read TGTGCCAGCAGCTTAGTCCTCCTACAAGAGACCCAGTACTTC. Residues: CASSLVLLQETQYF.

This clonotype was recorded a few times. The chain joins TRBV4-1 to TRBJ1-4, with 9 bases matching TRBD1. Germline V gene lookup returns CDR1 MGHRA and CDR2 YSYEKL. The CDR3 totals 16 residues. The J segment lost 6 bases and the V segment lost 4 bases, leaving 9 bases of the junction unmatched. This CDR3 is CASSRRQQGADEKLFF. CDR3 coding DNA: TGCGCCAGCAGCCGTAGACAACAGGGGGCGGATGAAAAACTGTTTTTT.

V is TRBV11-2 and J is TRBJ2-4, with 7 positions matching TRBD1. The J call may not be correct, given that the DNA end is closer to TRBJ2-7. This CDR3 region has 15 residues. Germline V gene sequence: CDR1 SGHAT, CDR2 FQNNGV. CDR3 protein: CASSLGGRGFAEQYF. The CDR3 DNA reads TGTGCCAGCAGCTTAGGGGGCAGGGGGTTCGCCGAGCAGTACTTC.

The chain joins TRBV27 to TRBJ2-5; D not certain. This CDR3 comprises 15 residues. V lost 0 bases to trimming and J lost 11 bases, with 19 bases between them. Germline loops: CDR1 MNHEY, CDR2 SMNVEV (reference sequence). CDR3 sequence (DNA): TGTGCCAGCAGTTTATCAGCCCCGCCCTACAATGAGCAGTACTTC. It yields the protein CASSLSAPPYNEQYF.

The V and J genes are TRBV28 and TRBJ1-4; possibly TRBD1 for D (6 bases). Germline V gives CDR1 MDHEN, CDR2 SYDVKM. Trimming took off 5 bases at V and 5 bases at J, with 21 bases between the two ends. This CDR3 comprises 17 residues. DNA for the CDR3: TGTGCCAGCAGTCCCCCAGCTTTCAGGACAGTCAATGAAAAACTGTTTTTT. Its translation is CASSPPAFRTVNEKLFF.

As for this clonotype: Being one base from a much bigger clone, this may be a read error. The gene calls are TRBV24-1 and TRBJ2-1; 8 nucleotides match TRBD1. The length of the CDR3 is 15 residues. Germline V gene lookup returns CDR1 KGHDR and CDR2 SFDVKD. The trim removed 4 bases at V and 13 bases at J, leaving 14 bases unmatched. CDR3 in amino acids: CATSDPRTGQETQFF. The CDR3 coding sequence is TGTGCCACCAGTGACCCTCGGACAGGGCAAGAGACCCAGTTCTTC.

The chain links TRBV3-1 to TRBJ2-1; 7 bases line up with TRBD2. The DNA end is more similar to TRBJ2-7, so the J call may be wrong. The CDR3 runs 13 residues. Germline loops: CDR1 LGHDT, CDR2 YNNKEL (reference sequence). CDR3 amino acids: CASGEGSYNEQYF. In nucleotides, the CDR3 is TGTGCCAGCGGGGAGGGGTCTTACAATGAGCAGTACTTC.

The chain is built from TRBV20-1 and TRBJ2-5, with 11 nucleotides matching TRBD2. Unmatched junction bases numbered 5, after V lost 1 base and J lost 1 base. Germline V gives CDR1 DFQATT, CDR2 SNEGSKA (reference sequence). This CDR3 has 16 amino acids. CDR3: CSARATSGMVQETQYF. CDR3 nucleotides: TGCAGTGCTAGAGCGACTAGCGGGATGGTCCAAGAGACCCAGTACTTC.

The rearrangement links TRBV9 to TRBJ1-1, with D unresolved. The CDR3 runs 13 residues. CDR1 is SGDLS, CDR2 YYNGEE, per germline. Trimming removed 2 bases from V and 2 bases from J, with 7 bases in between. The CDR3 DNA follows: TGTGCCAGCAGCGTTGGATTTAACACTGAAGCTTTCTTT. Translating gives CASSVGFNTEAFF.

The CDR3 DNA reads as TGCAGTGCCTATCAGGGGCCCTTGAACACTGAAGCTTTCTTT. Translation: CSAYQGPLNTEAFF. The chain uses TRBV20-1 and TRBJ1-1, with D perhaps matching TRBD1 (6 bases). In germline, CDR1 is DFQATT, CDR2 SNEGSKA (reference sequence). Between the trimmed V and J ends, which lost 6 bases and 0 bases, there was a span of 14 bases. The CDR3 consists of 14 residues.

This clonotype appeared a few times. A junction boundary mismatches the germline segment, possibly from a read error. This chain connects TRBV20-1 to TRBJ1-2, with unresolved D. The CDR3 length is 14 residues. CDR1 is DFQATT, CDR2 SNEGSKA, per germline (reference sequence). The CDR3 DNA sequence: TGTAGTGCCCGAAACCCCGGACGGGGCTATGGCTACACCTTC. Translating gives CSARNPGRGYGYTF.

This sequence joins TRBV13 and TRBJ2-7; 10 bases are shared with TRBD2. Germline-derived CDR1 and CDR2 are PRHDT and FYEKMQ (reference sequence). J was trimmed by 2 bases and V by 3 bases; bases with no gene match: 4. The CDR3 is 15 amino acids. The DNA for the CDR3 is TGTGCCAGCAGCTTTAGCGGGGGGCCGGCCTACGAGCAGTACTTC. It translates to CASSFSGGPAYEQYF.

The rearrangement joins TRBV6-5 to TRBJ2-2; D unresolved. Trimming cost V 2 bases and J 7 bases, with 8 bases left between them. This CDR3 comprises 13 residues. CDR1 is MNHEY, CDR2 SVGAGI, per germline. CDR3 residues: CASSYRKNGELFF. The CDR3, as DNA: TGTGCCAGCAGTTACAGGAAGAACGGGGAGCTGTTTTTT.

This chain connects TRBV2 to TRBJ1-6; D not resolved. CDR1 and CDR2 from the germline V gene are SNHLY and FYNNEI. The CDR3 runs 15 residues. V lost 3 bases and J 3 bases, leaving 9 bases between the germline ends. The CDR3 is CASSEGVSYNSPLHF. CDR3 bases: TGTGCCAGCAGTGAGGGCGTGAGCTATAATTCACCCCTCCACTTT.

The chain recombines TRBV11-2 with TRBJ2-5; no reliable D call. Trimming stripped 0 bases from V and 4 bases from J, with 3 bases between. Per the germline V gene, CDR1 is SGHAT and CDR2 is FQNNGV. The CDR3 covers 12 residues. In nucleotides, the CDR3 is TGTGCCAGCAGCTTAGATACAGAGACCCAGTACTTC. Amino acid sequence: CASSLDTETQYF.

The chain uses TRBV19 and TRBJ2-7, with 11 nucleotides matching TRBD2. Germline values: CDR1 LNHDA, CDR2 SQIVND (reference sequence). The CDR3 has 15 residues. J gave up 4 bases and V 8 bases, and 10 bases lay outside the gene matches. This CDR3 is CASRLTSGEIYEQYF. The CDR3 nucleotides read TGTGCCAGTCGGTTGACTAGCGGGGAAATATACGAGCAGTACTTC. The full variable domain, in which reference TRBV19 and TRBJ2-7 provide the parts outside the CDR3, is DGGITQSPKYLFRKEGQNVTLSCEQNLNHDAMYWYRQDPGQGLRLIYYSQIVNDFQKGDIAEGYSVSREKKESFPLTVTSAQKNPTAFYLCASRLTSGEIYEQYFGPGTRLTVT.

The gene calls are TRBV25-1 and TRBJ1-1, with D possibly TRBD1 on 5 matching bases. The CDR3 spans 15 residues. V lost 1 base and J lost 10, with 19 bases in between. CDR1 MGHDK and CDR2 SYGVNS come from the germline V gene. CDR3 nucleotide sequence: TGTGCCAGCAGTGAATTAGGGGACCCGGTTAATCCAGCTTTCTTT. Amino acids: CASSELGDPVNPAFF.

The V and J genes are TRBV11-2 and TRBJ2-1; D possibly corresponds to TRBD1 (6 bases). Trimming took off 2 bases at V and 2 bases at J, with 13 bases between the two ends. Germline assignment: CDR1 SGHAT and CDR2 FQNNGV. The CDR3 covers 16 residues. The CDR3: CASSLWGRSTYNEQFF. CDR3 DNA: TGTGCCAGCAGCTTATGGGGGCGGAGTACCTACAATGAGCAGTTCTTC.

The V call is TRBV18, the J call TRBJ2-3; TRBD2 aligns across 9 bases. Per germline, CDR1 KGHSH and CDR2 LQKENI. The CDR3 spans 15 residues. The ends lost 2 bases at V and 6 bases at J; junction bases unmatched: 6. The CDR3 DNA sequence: TGTGCCAGCTCACCAGTCCTAGCGGGAATGGATACGCAGTATTTT. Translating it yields CASSPVLAGMDTQYF. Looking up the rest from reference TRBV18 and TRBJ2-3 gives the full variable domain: NAGVMQNPRHLVRRRGQEARLRCSPMKGHSHVYWYRQLPEEGLKFMVYLQKENIIDESGMPKERFSAEFPKEGPSILRIQQVVRGDSAAYFCASSPVLAGMDTQYFGPGTRLTVL.

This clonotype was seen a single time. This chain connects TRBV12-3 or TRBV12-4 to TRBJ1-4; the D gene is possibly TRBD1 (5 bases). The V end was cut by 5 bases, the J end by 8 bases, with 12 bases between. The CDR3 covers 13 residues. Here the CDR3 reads CASSVTVAEKLFF. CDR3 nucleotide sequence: TGTGCCAGCAGTGTGACAGTGGCCGAAAAACTGTTTTTT.

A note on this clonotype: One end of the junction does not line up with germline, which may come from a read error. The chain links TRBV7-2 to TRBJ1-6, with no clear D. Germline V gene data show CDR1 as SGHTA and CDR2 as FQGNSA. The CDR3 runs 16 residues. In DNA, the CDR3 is TGTGCCTGCAGCCTCACACAATCGGACGCCAATTCACCCCTCCACTTT. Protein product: CACSLTQSDANSPLHF.

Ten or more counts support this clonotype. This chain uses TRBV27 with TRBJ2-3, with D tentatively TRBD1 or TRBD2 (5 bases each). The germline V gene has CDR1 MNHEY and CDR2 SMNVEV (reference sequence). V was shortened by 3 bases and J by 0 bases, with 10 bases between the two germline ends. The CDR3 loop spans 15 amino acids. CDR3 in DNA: TGTGCCAGCAGTTTCGGGACGCTGAGCACAGATACGCAGTATTTT. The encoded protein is CASSFGTLSTDTQYF.

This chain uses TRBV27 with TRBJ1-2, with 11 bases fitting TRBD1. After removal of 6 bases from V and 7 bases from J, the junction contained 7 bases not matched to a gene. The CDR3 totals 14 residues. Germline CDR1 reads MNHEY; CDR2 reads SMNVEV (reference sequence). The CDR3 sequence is CASRPDRGQGGYTF. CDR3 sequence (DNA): TGTGCCAGCAGGCCGGACAGGGGGCAAGGTGGCTACACCTTC.

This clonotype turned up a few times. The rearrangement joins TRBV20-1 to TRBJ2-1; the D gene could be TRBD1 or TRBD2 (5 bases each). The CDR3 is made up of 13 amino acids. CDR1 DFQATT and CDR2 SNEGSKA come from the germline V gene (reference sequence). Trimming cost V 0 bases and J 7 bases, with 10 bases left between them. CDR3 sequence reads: CSARDPWGNEQFF. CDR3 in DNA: TGCAGTGCTAGAGACCCCTGGGGGAATGAGCAGTTCTTC.

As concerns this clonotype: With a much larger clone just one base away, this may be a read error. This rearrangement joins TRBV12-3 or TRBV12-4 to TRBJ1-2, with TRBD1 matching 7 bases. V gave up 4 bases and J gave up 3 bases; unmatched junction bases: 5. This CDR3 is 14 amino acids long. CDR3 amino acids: CASSSPGTDYGYTF. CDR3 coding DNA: TGTGCCAGCAGTTCGCCTGGGACAGACTATGGCTACACCTTC.

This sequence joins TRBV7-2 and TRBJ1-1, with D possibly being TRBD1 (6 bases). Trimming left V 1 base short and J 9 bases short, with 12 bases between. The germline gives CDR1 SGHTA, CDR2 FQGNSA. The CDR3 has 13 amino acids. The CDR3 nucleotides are TGTGCCAGCAGCTTAGAGGTCAGGGGAAAAGCTTTCTTT. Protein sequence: CASSLEVRGKAFF.

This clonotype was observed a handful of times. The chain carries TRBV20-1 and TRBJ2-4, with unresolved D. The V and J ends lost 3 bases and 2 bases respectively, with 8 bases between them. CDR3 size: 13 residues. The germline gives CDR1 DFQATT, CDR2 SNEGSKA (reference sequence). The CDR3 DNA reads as TGCAGTGCTAGGGACCCCCCCAAAAACATTCAGTACTTC. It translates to CSARDPPKNIQYF.